These T cell receptor beta chains were read from a single sample in a study of OX40 agonist ivuxolimab in advanced cancers. Assay used: immunoSEQ multiplex PCR; TCRdb lists only in-frame clones, some missing. This table has about 48,000 clones, roughly 91% appearing once. Sequences were derived from CD4+ or CD8+ T cells sorted from blood, sampled in a trial of the OX40 agonist ivuxolimab. The receptors stem from an adult with an advanced solid tumor such as melanoma, head and neck, liver or kidney cancer. The CDR3 runs from the conserved cysteine through the conserved F or W. A D gene is named only where the DNA matches it firmly. Size is omitted from some rows. Given values are once, few, many or a class for expanded clones.

>NA|TRBV15|NA|TRBJ2-2
CATSRRYGGTGELFF
TGTGCCACCAGCAGAAGATACGGAGGCACCGGGGAGCTGTTTTTT
>TRBD2|TRBV6-5|NA|TRBJ2-7
CASSYSSGGAYEQYF
TGTGCCAGCAGTTACTCGAGCGGGGGGGCTTACGAGCAGTACTTC
>NA|TRBV7-8|NA|TRBJ1-2
CASSLGEAGTNYGYTF
TGTGCCAGCAGCTTAGGTGAAGCAGGAACTAACTATGGCTACACCTTC
>NA|TRBV13|NA|TRBJ1-3
CASRGNSGNTIYF
TGTGCCAGCCGGGGGAACTCTGGAAACACCATATATTTT
>NA|TRBV7-9|NA|TRBJ1-3
CASSLSTAGNTIYF
TGTGCCAGCAGCTTATCTACAGCTGGAAACACCATATATTTT
>NA|TRBV6-5|once|TRBJ2-4
CASSRDSAAKNIQYF
TGTGCCAGCAGTCGCGACTCAGCAGCCAAAAACATTCAGTACTTC
>TRBD1|TRBV28|NA|TRBJ1-2
CASSLLDRGPNYGYTF
TGTGCCAGCAGTTTACTTGACAGGGGTCCTAACTATGGCTACACCTTC
>NA|TRBV28|NA|TRBJ1-5
CASVPGNQPQHF
TGTGCCAGCGTACCGGGCAATCAGCCCCAGCATTTT
>TRBD2|TRBV7-3|NA|TRBJ2-3
CASSSSGGATDTQYF
TGTGCCAGCAGCTCTAGCGGGGGGGCGACAGATACGCAGTATTTT
>TRBD1|TRBV7-8|NA|TRBJ1-3
CASSSWGQDGNTIYF
TGTGCCAGCAGCTCCTGGGGACAGGATGGAAACACCATATATTTT
>NA|TRBV18|once|TRBJ2-4
CASSPLGRRNIQYF
TGTGCCAGCTCACCACTCGGCCGGAGGAACATTCAGTACTTC
>NA|TRBV7-9|NA|TRBJ1-2
CASSSSEGARYTF
TGTGCCAGCAGCTCTAGTGAGGGAGCGCGCTACACCTTC
>NA|TRBV11-2|NA|TRBJ1-3
CASSLSGSSGNTIYF
TGTGCCAGCAGCCTATCCGGGTCCTCTGGAAACACCATATATTTT
>NA|TRBV6-1|NA|TRBJ2-3
CAIRVLASDTQYF
TGTGCCATCAGGGTTCTAGCCTCAGATACGCAGTATTTT
>NA|TRBV28|NA|TRBJ2-3
CASSLYGGRTDTQYF
TGTGCCAGCAGTTTATACGGGGGGCGCACAGATACGCAGTATTTT
>TRBD1|TRBV29-1|once|TRBJ1-1
CSVTGGKTEAFF
TGCAGCGTTACAGGGGGTAAGACTGAAGCTTTCTTT